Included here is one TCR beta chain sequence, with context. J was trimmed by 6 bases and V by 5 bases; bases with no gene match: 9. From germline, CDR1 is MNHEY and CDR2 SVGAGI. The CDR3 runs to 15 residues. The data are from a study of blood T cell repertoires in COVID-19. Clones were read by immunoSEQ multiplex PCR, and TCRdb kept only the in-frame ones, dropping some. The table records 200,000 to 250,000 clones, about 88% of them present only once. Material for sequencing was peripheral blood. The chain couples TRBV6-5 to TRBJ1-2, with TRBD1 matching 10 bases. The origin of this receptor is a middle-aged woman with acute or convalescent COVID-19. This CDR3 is CASSPGQGVKDGYTF. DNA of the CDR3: TGTGCCAGCAGTCCCGGACAGGGGGTAAAGGATGGCTACACCTTC.